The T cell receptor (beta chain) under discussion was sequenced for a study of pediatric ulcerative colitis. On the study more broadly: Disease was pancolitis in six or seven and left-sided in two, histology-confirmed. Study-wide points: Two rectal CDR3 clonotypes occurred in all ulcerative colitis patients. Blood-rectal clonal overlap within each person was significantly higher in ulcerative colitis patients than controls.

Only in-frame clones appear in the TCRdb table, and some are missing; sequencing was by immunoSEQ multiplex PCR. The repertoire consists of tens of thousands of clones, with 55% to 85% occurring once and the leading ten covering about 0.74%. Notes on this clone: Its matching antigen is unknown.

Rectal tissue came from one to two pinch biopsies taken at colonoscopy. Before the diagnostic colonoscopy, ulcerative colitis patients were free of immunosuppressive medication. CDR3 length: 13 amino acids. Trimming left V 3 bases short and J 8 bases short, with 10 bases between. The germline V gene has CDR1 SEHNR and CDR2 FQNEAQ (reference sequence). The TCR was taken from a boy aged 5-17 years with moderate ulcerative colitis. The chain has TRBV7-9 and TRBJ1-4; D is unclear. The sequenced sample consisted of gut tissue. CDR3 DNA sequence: TGTGCCAGCAGCTTTCAGTCTTGGGAAAAACTGTTTTTT. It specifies CASSFQSWEKLFF.